Listed below are T cell receptor beta chains from one sample, sequenced in a study of long-term antiretroviral therapy in people with HIV. Assay used: immunoSEQ multiplex PCR; TCRdb lists only in-frame clones, some missing. The sample has roughly 30,000 clones; more than 75% are singletons. The sample consisted of unsorted PBMCs, taken approximately 4.8 years after starting antiretroviral therapy. The receptors shown here come from a man aged 40-55 years with HIV. Both conserved end residues are part of each CDR3. A D gene is named only where the DNA matches it firmly. Not every row has a clone size; where given, it reads once, few, many or a size class.

j_call	d_call	clone_size	v_call	cdr3_aa	cdr3_nt
TRBJ1-1	TRBD1	NA	TRBV7-2	CASGPGQGRTEAFF	TGTGCCAGCGGCCCGGGACAGGGTCGCACTGAAGCTTTCTTT
TRBJ2-1	TRBD2	NA	TRBV7-6	CASSLLIAGGPNEQFF	TGTGCCAGCAGCTTGCTGATAGCGGGGGGGCCCAATGAGCAGTTCTTC
TRBJ2-6	NA	NA	TRBV30	CAWSSSWRSGANVLTF	TGTGCCTGGAGTAGTTCATGGCGGTCTGGGGCCAACGTCCTGACTTTC
TRBJ2-1	TRBD2	NA	TRBV6-4	CASSDSSGRGDEQFF	TGTGCCAGCAGTGACTCTAGCGGGAGAGGGGATGAGCAGTTCTTC
TRBJ1-3	TRBD1	NA	TRBV6-5	CASSQGQGGGNTIYF	TGTGCCAGCTCCCAGGGACAGGGGGGCGGAAACACCATATATTTT
TRBJ2-7	NA	NA	TRBV6-1	CASSAGDGAYYEQYF	TGTGCCAGCAGTGCGGGGGATGGGGCATACTACGAGCAGTACTTC
TRBJ2-1	NA	NA	TRBV7-2	CASSLVGLPEQFF	TGTGCCAGCAGCTTAGTCGGACTACCGGAGCAGTTCTTC
TRBJ2-3	TRBD2	once	TRBV5-6	CASSFASGATDTQYF	TGTGCCAGCAGCTTCGCTAGCGGGGCCACAGATACGCAGTATTTT
TRBJ2-3	NA	NA	TRBV5-1	CASSANTDTQYF	TGCGCCAGCAGCGCCAACACAGATACGCAGTATTTT
TRBJ2-5	TRBD2	NA	TRBV29-1	CSVYGTSGGRQETQYF	TGCAGCGTATACGGGACTAGCGGGGGGAGGCAAGAGACCCAGTACTTC
TRBJ2-7	NA	NA	TRBV11-2	CASSLARQNLGRYEQYF	TGTGCCAGCAGCTTGGCTCGGCAGAACCTAGGGCGCTACGAGCAGTACTTC
TRBJ2-3	TRBD2	NA	TRBV2	CASTIAGGFSTDTQYF	TGTGCCAGCACAATAGCGGGAGGGTTCAGCACAGATACGCAGTATTTT
TRBJ2-1	TRBD2	NA	TRBV4-3	CASSPGTSGSDEQFF	TGCGCCAGCAGCCCGGGGACTAGCGGGAGTGATGAGCAGTTCTTC
TRBJ2-3	NA	NA	TRBV14	CASSHRAFSTDTQYF	TGTGCCAGCAGCCACCGCGCGTTTAGCACAGATACGCAGTATTTT
TRBJ2-1	NA	NA	TRBV12-5	CASGPYGGSYNEQFF	TGTGCTAGTGGGCCTTACGGGGGCTCCTACAATGAGCAGTTCTTC
TRBJ1-2	TRBD1	few	TRBV5-1	CASSLGSTGDIGYTF	TGCGCCAGCAGCTTGGGATCGACAGGGGATATTGGCTACACCTTC
TRBJ1-1	NA	NA	TRBV7-9	CASRQGWGDTEAFF	TGTGCCAGCAGACAGGGATGGGGGGACACTGAAGCTTTCTTT
TRBJ1-2	NA	NA	TRBV2	CASSKRTSNYGYTF	TGTGCCAGCAGCAAAAGGACGTCTAACTATGGCTACACCTTC
TRBJ1-1	NA	NA	TRBV18	CASSQQGANTEAFF	TGTGCCAGCTCACAACAGGGTGCGAACACTGAAGCTTTCTTT
TRBJ1-2	NA	NA	TRBV7-9	CASSLGPGTRYGYTF	TGTGCCAGCAGCTTAGGGCCCGGGACACGTTATGGCTACACCTTC
TRBJ2-1	NA	NA	TRBV18	CASSPRYNEQFF	TGTGCCAGCTCACCACGCTACAATGAGCAGTTCTTC
TRBJ1-6	NA	NA	TRBV7-9	CASSPPPGISPLHF	TGTGCCAGCAGCCCCCCCCCGGGTATTTCACCCCTCCACTTT
TRBJ1-2	TRBD1	NA	TRBV5-1	CASSLAQAGQGTTYGYTF	TGCGCCAGCAGCTTGGCCCAGGCGGGACAGGGGACGACCTATGGCTACACCTTC
TRBJ2-7	NA	NA	TRBV6-5	CASSYRGRQSSYEQYF	TGTGCCAGCAGTTACCGCGGACGGCAGAGCTCCTACGAGCAGTACTTC
TRBJ1-2	NA	NA	TRBV28	CASSLFPLTGDYGYTF	TGTGCCAGCAGTTTATTTCCCCTGACAGGTGACTATGGCTACACCTTC
TRBJ2-5	NA	NA	TRBV18	CASSPIRTDQETQYF	TGTGCCAGCTCACCGATCCGGACGGATCAAGAGACCCAGTACTTC
TRBJ1-2	NA	once	TRBV10-2	CASSESIGPTYGYTF	TGCGCCAGCAGTGAGTCAATTGGTCCCACCTATGGCTACACCTTC
TRBJ2-3	TRBD2	NA	TRBV4-3	CASSQEGSGKTDTQYF	TGCGCCAGCAGCCAAGAGGGGAGCGGGAAGACAGATACGCAGTATTTT
TRBJ2-2	TRBD1	NA	TRBV18	CASSRTGSGELFF	TGTGCCAGCTCACGGACAGGGTCCGGGGAGCTGTTTTTT
TRBJ2-1	TRBD2	NA	TRBV4-1	CASSQVPGGAGHNEQFF	TGCGCCAGCAGCCAAGTCCCCGGGGGGGCCGGACACAATGAGCAGTTCTTC
TRBJ1-2	TRBD1	once	TRBV5-1	CASSLAPTGAGYTF	TGCGCCAGCAGCTTGGCACCTACAGGGGCTGGCTACACCTTC
TRBJ2-7	NA	NA	TRBV6-5	CASTSRVGPPYEQYF	TGTGCCAGCACCTCAAGAGTAGGGCCTCCCTACGAGCAGTACTTC
TRBJ2-2	NA	NA	TRBV6-4	CASSEGSTGELFF	TGTGCCAGCAGTGAGGGTTCCACCGGGGAGCTGTTTTTT
TRBJ1-5	NA	once	TRBV6-1	CASSGSTSGNQPQHF	TGTGCCAGCAGTGGGTCTACTTCAGGAAATCAGCCCCAGCATTTT
TRBJ2-6	NA	NA	TRBV5-6	CASSLDTYSGANVLTF	TGTGCCAGCAGCTTGGATACATACTCTGGGGCCAACGTCCTGACTTTC
TRBJ2-2	NA	NA	TRBV10-2	CASSTPGRSGELFF	TGCGCCAGCTCTACCCCCGGCAGGTCCGGGGAGCTGTTTTTT
TRBJ2-2	NA	NA	TRBV29-1	CSVEDFAGRTGELFF	TGCAGCGTTGAAGATTTTGCAGGGCGGACCGGGGAGCTGTTTTTT
TRBJ2-7	TRBD1	NA	TRBV10-2	CASSESGTGRDEQYF	TGCGCCAGCAGTGAGTCCGGGACAGGGAGGGACGAGCAGTACTTC
TRBJ1-2	NA	NA	TRBV6-5	CASSYSEDSGYTF	TGTGCCAGCAGTTACTCAGAGGATAGCGGCTACACCTTC
TRBJ1-2	NA	NA	TRBV11-2	CASKRPGNYGYTF	TGTGCCAGCAAACGGCCAGGGAACTATGGCTACACCTTC
TRBJ2-6	NA	NA	TRBV4-1	CASSQDGRKPSGANVLTF	TGCGCCAGCAGCCAAGATGGCCGTAAACCCTCTGGGGCCAACGTCCTGACTTTC
TRBJ2-7	TRBD1	NA	TRBV10-2	CASSVNRGEQYF	TGCGCCAGCAGCGTAAACAGGGGCGAGCAGTACTTC
TRBJ2-7	NA	NA	TRBV6-5	CASSYRGVRGSYEQYF	TGTGCCAGCAGTTACCGGGGGGTCAGGGGGTCCTACGAGCAGTACTTC
TRBJ2-7	NA	NA	TRBV5-1	CASSLVAGEGYEQYF	TGCGCCAGCAGCTTGGTTGCAGGGGAAGGCTACGAGCAGTACTTC
TRBJ2-1	NA	NA	TRBV28	CASSKPETAENEQFF	TGTGCCAGCAGCAAACCCGAAACCGCGGAGAATGAGCAGTTCTTC
TRBJ2-7	NA	NA	TRBV5-4	CASSFFAGLSEQYF	TGTGCCAGCAGCTTTTTCGCGGGGTTGTCCGAGCAGTACTTC
TRBJ2-7	TRBD1	NA	TRBV6-6	CASSRISGTGVYEQYF	TGTGCCAGCAGCCGAATATCCGGGACAGGGGTCTACGAGCAGTACTTC
TRBJ2-7	NA	NA	TRBV27	CASSLMGAATYEQYF	TGTGCCAGCAGTTTAATGGGGGCGGCAACCTACGAGCAGTACTTC
TRBJ2-1	TRBD2	NA	TRBV7-9	CASSFPLAGVTYNEQFF	TGTGCCAGCAGCTTCCCCCTAGCGGGGGTAACCTACAATGAGCAGTTCTTC
TRBJ2-4	TRBD2	NA	TRBV30	CAWSPEGLAGGPRNIQYF	TGTGCCTGGAGTCCGGAGGGACTAGCGGGAGGGCCTAGAAACATTCAGTACTTC
TRBJ1-5	NA	NA	TRBV7-9	CASSLGAGDQPQHF	TGTGCCAGCAGCTTGGGTGCGGGGGATCAGCCCCAGCATTTT